The present T cell receptor (beta chain) was sequenced within a study of shared clonotypes between healthy human individuals. For this clone: Antigen: not known.

Study conclusions and caveats: An effect of sequencing depth on clonotype sharing among donors was expected. Donors were few, which limited the genetic and exposure-history diversity represented.

Deletions cut 6 bases from V and 5 bases from J, with 14 bases between. Germline CDR1 reads MNHEY; CDR2 reads SVGAGI. CDR3 length: 13 amino acids. TCRdb keeps only in-frame clones here, not all; method: immunoSEQ multiplex PCR. The sample yields 1.5 million to 2.5 million clones, about 95% seen once. CD45RO-negative cells were positively selected for CCR7, leaving out terminally differentiated effector memory CD45RA+ cells. This clonotype originated in a man younger than 35 in good health. The chain combines TRBV6-5 with TRBJ2-7; weak D call: TRBD1 (6 bases). The sample was naive CD8+ T cells sorted from blood. The CDR3 bases are TGTGCCAGCAGCCCCCTTTGGGGGCACGAGCAGTACTTC. Translated: CASSPLWGHEQYF.